This T cell receptor beta chain stems from a study of graft-versus-host responses after intestinal transplantation. Study-wide context: Transplant recipients had multivisceral, liver-intestinal, or isolated intestinal grafts. Each recipient received anti-thymocyte globulin induction, then tacrolimus and steroids for approximately 3 years.

Produced via immunoSEQ multiplex PCR; TCRdb's table is partial and in-frame only. The sample lists 25,000 to 30,000 clones, about 93% seen once, with around 0.82% in the top ten. CDR1 and CDR2 (germline): MNHEY, SMNVEV (reference sequence). This CDR3 is 16 amino acids long. Trimming took 6 bases from V and 3 from J; bases not matched to a gene: 10. The starting material was PBMCs, obtained roughly 29 days after intestinal transplant. This receptor was identified in a human patient who received an intestinal transplant, so some T cells may come from the graft donor. The chain has TRBV27 and TRBJ2-1, with 8 bases matching TRBD1. CDR3 region: CASRQPQGARYNEQFF. The CDR3 DNA reads as TGTGCCAGCAGACAACCTCAGGGGGCGCGCTACAATGAGCAGTTCTTC.